These T cell receptor beta chains were read from a single sample in a study of blood T cell repertoires in COVID-19. Method: immunoSEQ multiplex PCR; TCRdb's copy keeps in-frame clones and lacks some. Of roughly 50,000 clones in the sample, under 90% were seen once. The sample taken for sequencing was peripheral blood. These receptors were obtained from a woman aged 80 or older with acute or convalescent COVID-19. CDR3s include the opening cysteine and the closing phenylalanine or tryptophan. A clone size is listed for some rows: how often the clone was seen (once, few, many), or a class if it is expanded.

abundance | j_gene | v_gene | CDR3aa
NA | TRBJ2-5 | TRBV4-1 | CASSHIGGYGRNQETQYF
once | TRBJ1-2 | TRBV11-3 | CASSYQGAGGYTF
NA | TRBJ2-1 | TRBV7-3 | CASSLFGTSHPEQFF
NA | TRBJ1-1 | TRBV6-6 | CASSPTQGATEAFF
NA | TRBJ1-2 | TRBV6-5 | CASSRTGNYTF
NA | TRBJ2-1 | TRBV7-2 | CASSSGWYNEQFF
NA | TRBJ1-5 | TRBV28 | CASSFGTANQPQHF
NA | TRBJ1-5 | TRBV6-5 | CASSYSKDTASQPQHF
NA | TRBJ2-1 | TRBV7-9 | CASSASGSAITYNEQFF
NA | TRBJ1-3 | TRBV5-1 | CASSEGVSGNTIYF
NA | TRBJ2-3 | TRBV7-2 | CASSLGQTSTDTQYF
NA | TRBJ2-2 | TRBV6-4 | CASSPEASAGELFF
NA | TRBJ1-1 | TRBV5-1 | CASGRDTGGTEAFF
many | TRBJ1-2 | TRBV2 | CASSKDQGWGYTF
NA | TRBJ1-5 | TRBV6-5 | CASRGGLSQPQHF
NA | TRBJ1-3 | TRBV5-1 | CASSLRTGGPGNTIYF
NA | TRBJ1-1 | TRBV12-5 | CASGLVTGNTEAFF
NA | TRBJ2-4 | TRBV6-4 | CASRAWDRRAKNIQYF
NA | TRBJ2-2 | TRBV9 | CASSKRTGGFGNTGELFF
NA | TRBJ1-3 | TRBV7-9 | CASSRLSEAGNTIYF
NA | TRBJ2-6 | TRBV3-1/TRBV3-2 | CASSQKRGYGANVLTF
NA | TRBJ2-3 | TRBV5-1 | CASSSPRLAGDTDTQYF
NA | TRBJ2-2 | TRBV12-3/TRBV12-4 | CASTKSGELFF
NA | TRBJ2-7 | TRBV18 | CASSLYRGPSYEQYF
NA | TRBJ1-6 | TRBV6-5 | CASSSPGQGASPLHF
NA | TRBJ2-1 | TRBV5-1 | CASTGTTIFSWGEQFF
NA | TRBJ2-5 | TRBV7-7 | CASSLERAGGSETQYF
NA | TRBJ1-6 | TRBV10-3 | CASRTGGTSPLHF
NA | TRBJ1-1 | TRBV6-5 | CASSYTRQTREAFF
NA | TRBJ1-6 | TRBV3-1/TRBV3-2 | CASSQGPAYNSPLHF
NA | TRBJ1-1 | TRBV18 | CASSHGQGYAEAFF
NA | TRBJ2-5 | TRBV20-1 | CSASPVETQYF
NA | TRBJ1-2 | TRBV6-6 | CASSYVGTGVGYTF
NA | TRBJ2-7 | TRBV2 | CASSVTGGIDEQYF
NA | TRBJ1-1 | TRBV6-5 | CASSPDSRTEAFF